The 15 T cell receptor beta chains presented below share a single source sample, sequenced in a study of T cells in Graves' hyperthyroidism and ophthalmopathy. Authors of the study amplified TCR beta CDR3 regions from RNA transcripts. The HTBI primer set drove a first-round RT-PCR of the TCR CDR3. TCRdb redid the calling of the multiplex PCR reads with MiXCR, one entry per CDR3 protein. The repertoire holds about 250,000 distinct CDR3 sequences, roughly 22% seen once, with 50% to 75% in the top ten. The sequenced material came from blood. These TCRs come from a man between 25 and 39 years old with Graves' ophthalmopathy.

At least ten counts were recorded for this clonotype. The rearrangement uses TRBV3-1 and TRBJ2-1; the D gene could be TRBD1 or TRBD2 (5 bases each). Trimming removed 6 bases at V and 7 bases at J, with 13 bases between. CDR1 LGHDT and CDR2 YNNKEL come from the germline V gene (reference sequence). The CDR3 is made up of 13 amino acids. The CDR3 DNA sequence: TGTGCCAGCAGGGGACCCAGGAGGAATGAGCAGTTCTTC. This sequence encodes CASRGPRRNEQFF.

This clonotype was counted a few times. The DNA for the CDR3 is TGCAGTGCTAGAGGCGGGAAACCGTACGAGCAGTACTTC. This encodes CSARGGKPYEQYF. The chain is built from TRBV20-1 and TRBJ2-7, with a possible D match to TRBD2 (6 bases). The germline CDR1 and CDR2 sequences are DFQATT and SNEGSKA (reference sequence). Trimming pared 1 base from V and 4 bases from J, leaving 11 bases between. CDR3 length: 13 amino acids.

This clonotype occurred a few times. This chain connects TRBV6-1 to TRBJ2-7; 12 nucleotides line up with TRBD2. Germline CDR1 MNHNS, CDR2 SASEGT. This CDR3 is 15 amino acids long. V was pared by 5 bases and J by 9 bases, with 11 bases of the junction left unmatched. CDR3 sequence reads: CASSRLAGDPGRQYF. CDR3 in DNA: TGTGCCAGCAGTAGACTAGCGGGGGACCCTGGGCGGCAGTACTTC.

The V call is TRBV28, the J call TRBJ2-7; D may be TRBD2 (6 bases). Germline values: CDR1 MDHEN, CDR2 SYDVKM. Trimming removed 7 bases at V and 2 bases at J, with 15 bases between. The length of the CDR3 is 14 residues. CDR3 DNA sequence: TGTGCCAGCACCCAGCGGGTACCCACCTACGAGCAGTACTTC. Translating it yields CASTQRVPTYEQYF.

This clonotype was observed a handful of times. J is TRBJ1-3 and V is TRBV18; no reliable D call. Germline CDR1 and CDR2: KGHSH and LQKENI. This CDR3 spans 15 amino acids. V gave up 2 bases and J gave up 0 bases, with 8 bases separating them. CDR3 sequence (DNA): TGTGCCAGCTCACCATGGGATTTCTCTGGAAACACCATATATTTT. This translates into CASSPWDFSGNTIYF. The full variable domain, its missing parts supplied by reference TRBV18 and TRBJ1-3, is NAGVMQNPRHLVRRRGQEARLRCSPMKGHSHVYWYRQLPEEGLKFMVYLQKENIIDESGMPKERFSAEFPKEGPSILRIQQVVRGDSAAYFCASSPWDFSGNTIYFGEGSWLTVV.

This clonotype has a count of ten or more. This sequence joins TRBV9 and TRBJ2-7; unclear D gene. The germline V and J ends were trimmed by 0 bases and 5 bases, with 12 bases remaining between them. The germline CDR1 and CDR2 sequences are SGDLS and YYNGEE. The CDR3 is 14 residues long. The CDR3 loop is CASSVGTRRDEQYF. CDR3 DNA sequence: TGTGCCAGCAGCGTAGGAACAAGAAGGGACGAGCAGTACTTC.

The chain has TRBV2 and TRBJ2-7; possibly TRBD2 for D (6 bases). The V end was cut by 7 bases, the J end by 0 bases, with 13 bases between. From germline, CDR1 is SNHLY and CDR2 FYNNEI. The CDR3 consists of 14 residues. CDR3 DNA sequence: TGTGCCAGCAAGGGGACTGAGAGCTCCTACGAGCAGTACTTC. Its translation is CASKGTESSYEQYF.

The genes are TRBV7-9 and TRBJ2-2; possibly TRBD1 for D (6 bases). V was cut by 5 bases and J by 6 bases, with 22 bases left in between. Germline V lookup: CDR1 SEHNR, CDR2 FQNEAQ (reference sequence). The CDR3 totals 17 residues. CDR3 sequence (DNA): TGTGCCAGCAGCGGACAACAGGGTCAGCTAGGGGCCGGGGAGCTGTTTTTT. The encoded protein is CASSGQQGQLGAGELFF.

In this sample, this clonotype turned up a few times. This chain uses TRBV5-6 with TRBJ2-7; D is uncertain. The CDR3 sequence is 14 residues long. Germline V CDR1 and CDR2: SGHDT, YYEEEE. V dropped 1 base and J dropped 3 bases, with 11 bases sitting between them. The CDR3 region is CASSLLTEDYEQYF. CDR3 bases: TGTGCCAGCAGCTTGCTGACGGAAGACTACGAGCAGTACTTC.

This clonotype was counted between two and nine times. The rearrangement links TRBV7-6 to TRBJ2-2, with TRBD1 as a possible D gene (5 bases). Germline V gene data show CDR1 as SGHVS and CDR2 as FNYEAQ. CDR3 length: 14 amino acids. V lost 3 bases and J lost 4, with 9 bases in between. The CDR3 DNA sequence: TGTGCCAGCAGCTTGGGGCTACTCACCGGGGAGCTGTTTTTT. Protein: CASSLGLLTGELFF.

This clonotype was seen a handful of times. The rearrangement uses TRBV6-6 and TRBJ2-7, with D possibly TRBD2 on 7 matching bases. Per germline, CDR1 MNHNY and CDR2 SVGAGI (reference sequence). The CDR3 runs 15 residues. Trimming took 2 bases from V and 1 from J, leaving 12 bases between them. DNA of the CDR3: TGTGCCAGCAGTTACAACAGGGAGGGTTCCTACGAGCAGTACTTC. This sequence encodes CASSYNREGSYEQYF.

V gene TRBV6-2 or TRBV6-3 combines with J gene TRBJ2-3; D is unclear. The CDR3 length is 14 residues. The V gene's germline CDR1 is MNHEY and CDR2 SVGEGT. Trimming left V 7 bases short and J 1 base short, with 12 bases between. CDR3 amino acids: CASTPSFGTDTQYF. CDR3 bases: TGTGCCAGCACTCCCTCTTTTGGCACAGATACGCAGTATTTT.

The chain joins TRBV20-1 to TRBJ2-5; D is uncertain. Germline CDR1 reads DFQATT; CDR2 reads SNEGSKA (reference sequence). Deletions cut 7 bases from V and 4 bases from J, with 13 bases between. The CDR3 is made up of 12 amino acids. The CDR3 loop reads CSVSVVGETQYF. DNA of the CDR3: TGCAGTGTATCGGTAGTCGGAGAGACCCAGTACTTC.

The V gene is TRBV7-6, the J gene TRBJ1-1, with D perhaps matching TRBD1 (5 bases). V was trimmed by 1 base and J by 4 bases, leaving 10 bases between them. Germline-derived CDR1 and CDR2 are SGHVS and FNYEAQ. The CDR3 is 14 amino acids. In DNA, the CDR3 is TGTGCCAGCAGCTTAGACCAGGGTACCACTGAAGCTTTCTTT. This gives the protein CASSLDQGTTEAFF.

Many counts were recorded for this clonotype. At one end, the junction sequence differs from germline, possibly due to a read error. The V gene is TRBV30, the J gene TRBJ1-2; D ambiguous. This CDR3 is built from 12 residues. The germline V gene encodes CDR1 GTSNPN and CDR2 SVGIG (reference sequence). The CDR3 DNA reads as TGTGCCGGGAGGCGGAATAACTATGGCTACACCTTC. Encoded protein: CAGRRNNYGYTF.